Given below is one TCR beta chain in context. The data belong to a study of cytomegalovirus exposure and HLA in healthy donors. This PCR relied on a set of 60 Vbeta primers and 13 Jbeta primers. Here immunoSEQ multiplex PCR was the method, and the copy in TCRdb shows in-frame clones only, minus some. The table records 250,000 or so clones, about nine tenths of them present only once. This clonotype was obtained from a girl aged 2-10 years in good health and CMV-seronegative. The material sequenced was PBMCs.

This CDR3 reads CAWSSGETQYF. The CDR3 region has the DNA TGTGCCTGGAGCTCAGGAGAGACCCAGTACTTC. The J gene is TRBJ2-5, the V gene TRBV30, with D unresolved. CDR1 GTSNPN and CDR2 SVGIG come from the germline V gene (reference sequence). V shed 3 bases and J shed 4 bases, with 6 bases lying between them. This CDR3 is built from 11 residues.